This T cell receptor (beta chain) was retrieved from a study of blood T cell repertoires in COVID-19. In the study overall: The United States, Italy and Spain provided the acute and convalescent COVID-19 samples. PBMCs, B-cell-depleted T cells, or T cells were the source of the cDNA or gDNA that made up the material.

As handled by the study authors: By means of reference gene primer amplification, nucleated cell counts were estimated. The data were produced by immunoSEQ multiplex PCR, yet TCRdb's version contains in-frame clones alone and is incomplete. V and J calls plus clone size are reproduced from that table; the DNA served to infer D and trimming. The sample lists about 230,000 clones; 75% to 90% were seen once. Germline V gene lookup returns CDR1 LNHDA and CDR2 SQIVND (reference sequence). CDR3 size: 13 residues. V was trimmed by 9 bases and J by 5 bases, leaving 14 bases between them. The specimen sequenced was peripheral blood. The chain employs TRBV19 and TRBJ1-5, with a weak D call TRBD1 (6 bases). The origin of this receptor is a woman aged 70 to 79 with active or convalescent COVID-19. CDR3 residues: CASSTGMYQPQHF. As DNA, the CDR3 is TGTGCCAGCAGCACAGGGATGTATCAGCCCCAGCATTTT. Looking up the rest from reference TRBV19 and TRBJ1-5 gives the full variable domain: DGGITQSPKYLFRKEGQNVTLSCEQNLNHDAMYWYRQDPGQGLRLIYYSQIVNDFQKGDIAEGYSVSREKKESFPLTVTSAQKNPTAFYLCASSTGMYQPQHFGDGTRLSIL.